A selection of T cell receptor beta chains follows, all from one sample in a study of siplizumab effects on memory and regulatory T cells. Generated by immunoSEQ multiplex PCR, the TCRdb table keeps only in-frame clones and is missing some. Of tens of thousands of clones detected, roughly 87% appear once; the ten largest clones hold over 1.5%. The sequenced material came from Tregs sorted from blood. The origin of the receptors is a human donor in good health. The CDR3 runs from the conserved cysteine through the conserved F or W. A D gene is named only where the DNA matches it firmly. Clone size, where shown, is once, few, many, or a class for clones that have expanded.

J gene | clone size | CDR3 length | D gene | V gene | CDR3 DNA | CDR3 protein
TRBJ1-5 | NA | 14 | NA | TRBV19 | TGTGCCACCCGTCCGGGGGCGGGCAATCAGCCCCAGCATTTT | CATRPGAGNQPQHF
TRBJ1-6 | few | 15 | TRBD1 | TRBV9 | TGTGCCAGCAGCGTAGTCTCGACAGGGGAGTCACCCCTCCACTTT | CASSVVSTGESPLHF
TRBJ2-7 | NA | 15 | NA | TRBV5-6 | TGTGCCAGCAGCTTGCGCCGGGACAACCTCTACGAGCAGTACTTC | CASSLRRDNLYEQYF
TRBJ2-3 | NA | 15 | NA | TRBV5-4 | TGTGCCAGCAGTTCGGACTGGTTTAGCACAGATACGCAGTATTTT | CASSSDWFSTDTQYF
TRBJ1-6 | few | 12 | NA | TRBV7-3 | TGTGCCAGCAGCTTAAAAGATTCACCCCTCCACTTT | CASSLKDSPLHF
TRBJ1-2 | medium-sized | 15 | NA | TRBV6-5 | TGTGCCAGCTATCCCCCTGACAGGCCTAACTATGGCTACACCTTC | CASYPPDRPNYGYTF
TRBJ2-3 | NA | 12 | NA | TRBV6-6 | TGTGCCAGCAGTTTAGGGGGAAATACGCAGTATTTT | CASSLGGNTQYF
TRBJ2-7 | NA | 15 | TRBD2 | TRBV4-2 | TGTGCCAGCAGCCAAGGGCTAGCGGGTACCTACGAGCAGTACTTC | CASSQGLAGTYEQYF
TRBJ2-7 | NA | 16 | TRBD2 | TRBV5-6 | TGTGCCAGCAGCTTGGGACTAGCGGGGGGGCTCTACGAGCAGTACTTC | CASSLGLAGGLYEQYF
TRBJ2-5 | NA | 16 | NA | TRBV9 | TGTGCCAGCAGCGTAGGTGACGGGGAGAGTGGAGAGACCCAGTACTTC | CASSVGDGESGETQYF
TRBJ2-7 | NA | 11 | NA | TRBV20-1 | TGCAGTGCTTTCGGTTCCTACGAGCAGTACTTC | CSAFGSYEQYF
TRBJ1-6 | NA | 16 | NA | TRBV2 | TGTGCCAGCAGTGAAGAAGGGCCACTAACTAATTCACCCCTCCACTTT | CASSEEGPLTNSPLHF
TRBJ1-5 | NA | 15 | NA | TRBV7-9 | TGTGCCAGCAGCTTTAGCGGGGCTAGCAATCAGCCCCAGCATTTT | CASSFSGASNQPQHF
TRBJ2-5 | NA | 15 | NA | TRBV5-6 | TGTGCCAGCAGCTTGGTCCTCGAACCTGAAGAGACCCAGTACTTC | CASSLVLEPEETQYF
TRBJ2-7 | NA | 14 | TRBD2 | TRBV6-5 | TGTGCCAGCAAGGGCGGGGGGCTCTCCTACGAGCAGTACTTC | CASKGGGLSYEQYF
TRBJ1-1 | NA | 18 | NA | TRBV4-1 | TGCGCCAGCAGCCAACCACACACCCGCCCGGGCTTGGGCACTGAAGCTTTCTTT | CASSQPHTRPGLGTEAFF
TRBJ2-5 | NA | 13 | NA | TRBV7-3 | TGTGCCAGCAGGTCTGGAAATCAAGAGACCCAGTACTTC | CASRSGNQETQYF
TRBJ2-7 | NA | 14 | TRBD1 | TRBV6-6 | TGTGCCAGCAGTCGGGGACAGCCCACCTACGAGCAGTACTTC | CASSRGQPTYEQYF
TRBJ2-5 | NA | 14 | TRBD2 | TRBV6-1 | TGTGCCAGCAGTGAGACCGGGACTAGAGTCACCCAGTACTTC | CASSETGTRVTQYF
TRBJ1-1 | medium-sized | 16 | NA | TRBV7-6 | TGTGCCAGCAGCTCACTAGCCCAGACAGTGAACACTGAAGCTTTCTTT | CASSSLAQTVNTEAFF
TRBJ2-7 | NA | 13 | NA | TRBV6-1 | TGTGCCAGCAGTGAAGCGCTTCGGGGGAGGCAGTACTTC | CASSEALRGRQYF
TRBJ1-4 | NA | 15 | TRBD1 | TRBV28 | TGTGCCAGCAGGGCTGGGACAGTTGGTAATGAAAAACTGTTTTTT | CASRAGTVGNEKLFF
TRBJ2-1 | once | 17 | TRBD2 | TRBV25-1 | TGTGCCAGCAGGGGACTAGCGGGGGCCACTAAGTGGAATGAGCAGTTCTTC | CASRGLAGATKWNEQFF
TRBJ1-2 | once | 13 | NA | TRBV5-1 | TGCGCCAGCAGCACCCAGGCTAACTATGGCTACACCTTC | CASSTQANYGYTF
TRBJ2-1 | NA | 12 | NA | TRBV6-1 | TGTGCCAGCACCCCGGGCGTGGGGGAGCAGTTCTTC | CASTPGVGEQFF
TRBJ1-1 | NA | 13 | NA | TRBV2 | TGTGCCAGCGTCGGAGGGGTGAACACTGAAGCTTTCTTT | CASVGGVNTEAFF
TRBJ1-3 | NA | 16 | TRBD1 | TRBV5-1 | TGCGCCAGCAGCCTGGGACCTGGGACAGGTGGAAACACCATATATTTT | CASSLGPGTGGNTIYF
TRBJ1-2 | NA | 12 | NA | TRBV6-5 | TGTGCCAGCAGGGGGCCGGGAGAGGGCTACACCTTC | CASRGPGEGYTF
TRBJ2-4 | NA | 13 | NA | TRBV11-1 | TGTGCCAGCAGCCCCCGAGGCAAAAACATTCAGTACTTC | CASSPRGKNIQYF
TRBJ2-2 | NA | 18 | TRBD2 | TRBV9 | TGTGCCAGCAGCGACCTGACACCGGGACTAGCGGACACCGGGGAGCTGTTTTTT | CASSDLTPGLADTGELFF
TRBJ2-2 | NA | 13 | NA | TRBV5-3 | TGTGCCAGAAGCCCGAGGGTCGTCCGGGAGCTGTTTTTT | CARSPRVVRELFF
TRBJ2-2 | NA | 15 | NA | TRBV7-6 | TGTGCCAGCACCCTGAGCCCGCAGAACACCGGGGAGCTGTTTTTT | CASTLSPQNTGELFF
TRBJ1-1 | NA | 13 | NA | TRBV5-6 | TGTGCCAGCAGCTTAGAGTGGAACACTGAAGCTTTCTTT | CASSLEWNTEAFF
TRBJ1-6 | NA | 14 | NA | TRBV25-1 | TGTGCCAGCAGTGAGGGATTGGGCGGTTCACCCCTCCACTTT | CASSEGLGGSPLHF
TRBJ2-1 | NA | 16 | TRBD1 | TRBV5-1 | TGCGCCAGCAGCGCGAGGGACAGACCCCCGGGGAATGAGCAGTTCTTC | CASSARDRPPGNEQFF
TRBJ2-7 | NA | 19 | NA | TRBV10-3 | TGTGCCATCAGTGAGGGAGCAGGGGCTACCCTCTTCTCTTCTGTGAAGCAGTACTTC | CAISEGAGATLFSSVKQYF
TRBJ1-1 | NA | 11 | TRBD1 | TRBV5-1 | TGCGCCAGCAGCATCGGACAGGGAGCTTTCTTT | CASSIGQGAFF
TRBJ1-2 | NA | 12 | TRBD1 | TRBV7-9 | TGTGCCAGCAGCTTCGACAGGGGCGGCTACACCTTC | CASSFDRGGYTF
TRBJ2-5 | NA | 15 | NA | TRBV6-6 | TGTGCCAGCAATTACAAGAGGACAAGACAAGAGACCCAGTACTTC | CASNYKRTRQETQYF
TRBJ2-2 | NA | 15 | TRBD2 | TRBV5-4 | TGTGCCAGCAGCCCACTAGCGGGGGGCACCGGGGAGCTGTTTTTT | CASSPLAGGTGELFF
TRBJ2-1 | NA | 15 | TRBD2 | TRBV5-6 | TGTGCCAGCAGCTTTATGCGGGGGACCTACAATGAGCAGTTCTTC | CASSFMRGTYNEQFF
TRBJ1-1 | NA | 14 | TRBD1 | TRBV19 | TGTGCCAGTAGTGCAAGGGACAGGGCTACTGAAGCTTTCTTT | CASSARDRATEAFF
TRBJ1-1 | NA | 15 | NA | TRBV6-5 | TGTGCCAGCAGTTCTGCGGGGCGACCTCGTACTGAAGCTTTCTTT | CASSSAGRPRTEAFF
TRBJ1-6 | once | 14 | NA | TRBV29-1 | TGCAGCGTTGGCGGGGGCGGCAATAATTCACCCCTCCACTTT | CSVGGGGNNSPLHF
TRBJ2-1 | NA | 15 | TRBD2 | TRBV15 | TGTGCCACCAGCCCACAGCGGGGGGGCTACAATGAGCAGTTCTTC | CATSPQRGGYNEQFF
TRBJ2-3 | NA | 15 | NA | TRBV5-1 | TGCGCCAGCAGCTTGTTGGCAGCCGGCGCAGATACGCAGTATTTT | CASSLLAAGADTQYF
TRBJ1-4 | few | 14 | TRBD1 | TRBV7-9 | TGTGCCAGCAGCCTGGACAGGATCAATGAAAAACTGTTTTTT | CASSLDRINEKLFF
TRBJ2-1 | NA | 16 | NA | TRBV12-5 | TGTGCTAGTGGTACCCCAACAGGATCTTCCTACAATGAGCAGTTCTTC | CASGTPTGSSYNEQFF
TRBJ1-2 | NA | 14 | TRBD1 | TRBV28 | TGTGCCAGCAGCAAGGGGGCAGGCGTTCTAGGCTACACCTTC | CASSKGAGVLGYTF
TRBJ1-1 | NA | 16 | TRBD1 | TRBV19 | TGTGCCAGTAGTCATCCTCAGGGGGCAGGTGGCACTGAAGCTTTCTTT | CASSHPQGAGGTEAFF